Described below is a single T cell receptor beta chain sequence and its context. The V gene's germline CDR1 is MNHEY and CDR2 SVGAGI. V dropped 11 bases and J dropped 4 bases, with 17 bases sitting between them. The CDR3 runs to 13 residues. This entry belongs to a study of blood T cell repertoires in COVID-19. In the source study's methods: Reference gene primer amplification gave nucleated cell count estimates. Here immunoSEQ multiplex PCR was the method, and the copy in TCRdb shows in-frame clones only, minus some. From that table come the V and J calls and clone size; the DNA was used to work out D and trimming. The data contain fewer than 350,000 clones, around 87% of them seen just once; the ten biggest clones take up 2% to 2.5%.

Specimen: peripheral blood. The sequence came from a woman aged 30 to 39 who had recovered from COVID-19. The V gene is TRBV6-5, the J gene TRBJ1-1, with a tentative D call TRBD1 (6 bases). The CDR3 loop reads CACKRGTGTEAFF. CDR3 coding DNA: TGTGCCTGCAAAAGGGGGACGGGCACTGAAGCTTTCTTT.